These 14 T cell receptor beta chains were all obtained from the same sample, sequenced in a study of blood T cell repertoires in COVID-19. TCRdb's copy holds only in-frame clones and misses some; the assay was immunoSEQ multiplex PCR. Of some 170,000 clones in the sample, about 86% were seen once. The source material was peripheral blood. Receptors originate from an elderly woman with acute or convalescent COVID-19.

This chain uses TRBV28 with TRBJ1-6; D not certain. CDR3 length: 13 amino acids. V was shortened by 4 bases and J by 7 bases, with 8 bases between the two germline ends. CDR1 and CDR2 from the germline V gene are MDHEN and SYDVKM. CDR3 DNA: TGTGCCAGCAGTTCTATCAGGAATTCACCCCTCCACTTT. Its protein product is CASSSIRNSPLHF.

The rearrangement uses TRBV27 and TRBJ1-1; maybe TRBD1 (5 bases). The CDR3 covers 15 residues. Trimming shortened V by 1 base and J by 5 bases, and 14 bases separated the two germline ends. Germline CDR1 is MNHEY and CDR2 is SMNVEV (reference sequence). The CDR3 sequence: CASSLFFTEGTEAFF. Here the CDR3 DNA reads TGTGCCAGCAGTTTATTCTTTACGGAGGGGACTGAAGCTTTCTTT.

The chain has TRBV4-1 and TRBJ1-5; 9 positions agree with TRBD1. Trimming took 1 base from V and 7 from J; bases not matched to a gene: 5. The CDR3 extends over 15 amino acids. Germline V gives CDR1 MGHRA, CDR2 YSYEKL. In DNA, the CDR3 is TGCGCCAGCAGCCAAGTACAGGGGGCTGGACAGCCCCAGCATTTT. This translates into CASSQVQGAGQPQHF.

The CDR3: CAWSGTGGVQPQHF. CDR3 DNA sequence: TGTGCCTGGAGTGGGACAGGGGGAGTTCAGCCCCAGCATTTT. The rearrangement links TRBV30 to TRBJ1-5, with 10 bases that match TRBD1. Germline V CDR1 and CDR2: GTSNPN, SVGIG (reference sequence). The CDR3 contains 14 residues. V dropped 1 base and J dropped 6; count of bases not matched to a gene: 3.

The chain joins TRBV2 to TRBJ1-1; 7 nucleotides agree with TRBD1. The J segment lost 0 bases and the V segment lost 4 bases, leaving 2 bases of the junction unmatched. This CDR3 spans 14 amino acids. The germline CDR1 and CDR2 sequences are SNHLY and FYNNEI. This CDR3 reads CASSGQGVNTEAFF. As DNA, the CDR3 is TGTGCCAGCAGTGGACAGGGCGTGAACACTGAAGCTTTCTTT.

V usage is TRBV12-5 and J usage is TRBJ2-1, with 9 bases aligning to TRBD1. V was pared by 4 bases and J by 8 bases, with 9 bases of the junction left unmatched. The CDR3 spans 15 residues. Germline CDR1 and CDR2: LGHNT and FRNRAP. CDR3 DNA sequence: TGTGCTAGTGGTTCTTCCCGGGACAGGGCCCATGAGCAGTTCTTC. Amino acid sequence: CASGSSRDRAHEQFF.

The V gene is TRBV3-1 (or the pseudogene TRBV3-2), the J gene TRBJ2-7; D is possibly TRBD2 (5 bases). V gave up 1 base and J gave up 6 bases, with 10 bases separating them. There are 13 residues in the CDR3. CDR1 is LGHDT, CDR2 YNNKEL, per germline (reference sequence). This CDR3 reads CASSQGTLREQYF. In DNA, the CDR3 is TGTGCCAGCAGCCAAGGGACTCTCCGCGAGCAGTACTTC.

The chain combines TRBV29-1 with TRBJ2-1, with 9 bases that match TRBD1. From germline, CDR1 is SQVTM and CDR2 ANQGSEA. Trimming at V came to 5 bases and at J to 8 bases, leaving 10 bases not matched to a gene. The CDR3 has 14 amino acids. This chain's CDR3 is CSVPDGTGTYEQFF. The CDR3, as DNA: TGCAGCGTTCCCGACGGGACAGGGACATATGAGCAGTTCTTC.

This chain joins TRBV7-9 and TRBJ2-1; 7 nucleotides align to TRBD2. The V segment lost 5 bases and the J segment 0 bases; nucleotides outside the gene matches: 4. The CDR3 spans 15 residues. Looked up from germline, CDR1 is SEHNR and CDR2 is FQNEAQ (reference sequence). This CDR3 reads CASSIGGSSYNEQFF. The CDR3 DNA sequence: TGTGCCAGCAGCATAGGCGGGAGCTCCTACAATGAGCAGTTCTTC.

J is TRBJ2-7 and V is TRBV5-1, with D perhaps TRBD1 (6 bases). Deletions cut 3 bases from V and 2 bases from J, with 12 bases between. This CDR3 is 14 amino acids long. CDR1 SGHRS and CDR2 YFSETQ come from the germline V gene. The CDR3 sequence: CASSSYRDPYEQYF. CDR3 DNA: TGCGCCAGCAGCTCTTACAGGGACCCCTACGAGCAGTACTTC.

In this sample, this clone turned up a few times. The chain joins TRBV5-1 to TRBJ2-7; 11 positions agree with TRBD2. V dropped 3 bases and J dropped 1; count of bases not matched to a gene: 3. This CDR3 has 15 residues. The germline V gene has CDR1 SGHRS and CDR2 YFSETQ. The CDR3, as DNA: TGCGCCAGCAGCTCCTTAGCGGGAGGGTCCTACGAGCAGTACTTC. Translation: CASSSLAGGSYEQYF.

The V and J genes are TRBV7-9 and TRBJ1-4; 7 bases are a match to TRBD1. Trimming cost V 3 bases and J 1 base; bases outside gene matches: 2. The CDR3 totals 15 residues. Germline V gives CDR1 SEHNR, CDR2 FQNEAQ (reference sequence). The CDR3 nucleotides read TGTGCCAGCAGCTTGCAGGGGGGAACTAATGAAAAACTGTTTTTT. Amino acid sequence: CASSLQGGTNEKLFF.

The rearrangement uses TRBV4-2 and TRBJ2-7; TRBD2 matches at 10 bases. Germline values: CDR1 LGHNA, CDR2 YNFKEQ. V dropped 2 bases and J dropped 2; count of bases not matched to a gene: 3. The length of the CDR3 is 15 residues. The chain's CDR3 is CASSQQLAGTYEQYF. The CDR3 DNA is TGTGCCAGCAGCCAACAACTAGCGGGGACCTACGAGCAGTACTTC.

This clone has more than one count but fewer than ten. This chain links TRBV18 with TRBJ1-5; 9 nucleotides match TRBD1. The CDR3 covers 19 residues. With 2 bases clipped from V and 6 bases from J, the junction kept 17 bases outside the gene matches. CDR1 KGHSH and CDR2 LQKENI come from the germline V gene. The CDR3 loop is CASSPSGPGTGSVGQPQHF. Here the CDR3 DNA reads TGTGCCAGCTCACCATCGGGCCCCGGGACAGGGTCCGTCGGTCAGCCCCAGCATTTT.